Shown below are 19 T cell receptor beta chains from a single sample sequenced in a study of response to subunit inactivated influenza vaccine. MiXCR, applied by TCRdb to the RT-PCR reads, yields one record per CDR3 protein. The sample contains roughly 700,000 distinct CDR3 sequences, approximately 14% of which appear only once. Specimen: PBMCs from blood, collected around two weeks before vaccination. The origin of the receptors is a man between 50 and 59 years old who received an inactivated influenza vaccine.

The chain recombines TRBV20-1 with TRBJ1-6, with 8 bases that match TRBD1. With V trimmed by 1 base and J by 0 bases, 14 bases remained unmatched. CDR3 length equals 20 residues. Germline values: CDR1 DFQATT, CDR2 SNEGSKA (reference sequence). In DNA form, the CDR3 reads TGCAGTGCTAGAGTTGCTTGGGACAGGATGAGGTACTCCTATAATTCACCCCTCCACTTT. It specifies CSARVAWDRMRYSYNSPLHF.

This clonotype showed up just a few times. The CDR3 sequence: CASSLGMGNTIYF. CDR3 nucleotides: TGTGCCAGCAGCTTAGGCATGGGAAACACCATATATTTT. This chain links TRBV7-2 with TRBJ1-3; no definite D call. The V end lost 1 base, the J end lost 4 bases, and 5 bases lay between the germline ends. The CDR3 has 13 amino acids. Germline V gives CDR1 SGHTA, CDR2 FQGNSA. The full variable domain, with the rest looked up from reference TRBV7-2 and TRBJ1-3, is GAGVSQSPSNKVTEKGKDVELRCDPISGHTALYWYRQSLGQGLEFLIYFQGNSAPDKSGLPSDRFSAERTGGSVSTLTIQRTQQEDSAVYLCASSLGMGNTIYFGEGSWLTVV.

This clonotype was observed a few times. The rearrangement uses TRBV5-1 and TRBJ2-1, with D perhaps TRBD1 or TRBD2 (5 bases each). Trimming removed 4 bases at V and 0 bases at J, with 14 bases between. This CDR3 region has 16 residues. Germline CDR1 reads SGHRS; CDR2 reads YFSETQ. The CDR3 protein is CASSATPGSSYNEQFF. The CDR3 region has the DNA TGCGCCAGCAGCGCCACCCCAGGGAGCTCCTACAATGAGCAGTTCTTC. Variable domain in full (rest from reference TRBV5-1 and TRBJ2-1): KAGVTQTPRYLIKTRGQQVTLSCSPISGHRSVSWYQQTPGQGLQFLFEYFSETQRNKGNFPGRFSGRQFSNSRSEMNVSTLELGDSALYLCASSATPGSSYNEQFFGPGTRLTVL.

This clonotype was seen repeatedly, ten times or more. Written as DNA, the CDR3 is TGTGCCAGCAGTGACAGTCTGTATCCCACAGATACGCAGTATTTT. Amino acids: CASSDSLYPTDTQYF. The chain has TRBV2 and TRBJ2-3, with D unclear. The germline V and J ends were trimmed by 3 bases and 2 bases, with 12 bases remaining between them. The CDR3 loop spans 15 amino acids. Germline CDR1 and CDR2: SNHLY and FYNNEI.

CDR3 residues: CASSQVTELAKNIQYF. CDR3 bases: TGTGCCAGCAGCCAAGTCACGGAGCTAGCCAAAAACATTCAGTACTTC. The chain couples TRBV4-2 to TRBJ2-4; unclear D gene. Trimming cost V 1 base and J 0 bases, with 10 bases left between them. The length of the CDR3 is 16 residues. The germline V gene encodes CDR1 LGHNA and CDR2 YNFKEQ.

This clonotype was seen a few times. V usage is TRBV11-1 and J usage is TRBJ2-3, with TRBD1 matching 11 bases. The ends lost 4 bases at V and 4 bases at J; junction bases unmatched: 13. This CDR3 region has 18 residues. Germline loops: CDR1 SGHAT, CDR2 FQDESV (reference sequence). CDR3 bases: TGTGCCAGCAGCTGGGGGACAGGGGGTTTCGAGAGTCCAGATACGCAGTATTTT. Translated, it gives CASSWGTGGFESPDTQYF.

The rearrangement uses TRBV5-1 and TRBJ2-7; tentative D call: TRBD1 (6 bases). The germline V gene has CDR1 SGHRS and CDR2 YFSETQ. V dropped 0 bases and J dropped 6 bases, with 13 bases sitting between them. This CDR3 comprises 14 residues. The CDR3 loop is CASSLENPRGEQYF. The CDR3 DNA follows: TGCGCCAGCAGCTTGGAAAACCCCAGGGGCGAGCAGTACTTC.

CDR3 sequence: CASSFAAAAGRDEQFF. The CDR3 DNA sequence: TGTGCCAGCAGCTTTGCAGCGGCCGCCGGAAGGGATGAGCAGTTCTTC. The chain has TRBV5-5 and TRBJ2-1, with D possibly matching TRBD2 (5 bases). The length of the CDR3 is 16 residues. The V gene's germline CDR1 is SGHKS and CDR2 YYEKEE (reference sequence). V was cut by 2 bases and J by 8 bases, with 20 bases left in between.

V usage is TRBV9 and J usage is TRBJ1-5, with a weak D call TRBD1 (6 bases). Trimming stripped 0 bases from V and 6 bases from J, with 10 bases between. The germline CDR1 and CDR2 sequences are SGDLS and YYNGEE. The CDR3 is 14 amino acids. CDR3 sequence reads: CASSVGQGIQPQHF. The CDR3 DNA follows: TGTGCCAGCAGCGTAGGGCAGGGGATTCAGCCCCAGCATTTT.

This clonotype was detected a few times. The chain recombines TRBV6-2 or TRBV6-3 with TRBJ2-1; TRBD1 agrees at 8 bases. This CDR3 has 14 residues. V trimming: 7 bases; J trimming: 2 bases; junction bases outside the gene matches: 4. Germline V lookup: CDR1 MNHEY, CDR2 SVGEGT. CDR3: CASNLQGAYNEQFF. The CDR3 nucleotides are TGTGCCAGCAACCTACAGGGGGCCTACAATGAGCAGTTCTTC.

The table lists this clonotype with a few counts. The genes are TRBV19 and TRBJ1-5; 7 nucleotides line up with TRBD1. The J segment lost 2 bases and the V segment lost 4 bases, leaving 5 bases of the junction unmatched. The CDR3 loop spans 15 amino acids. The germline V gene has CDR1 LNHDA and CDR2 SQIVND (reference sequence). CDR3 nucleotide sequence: TGTGCCAGTAGTAGGATAACAGGGGGCAATCAGCCCCAGCATTTT. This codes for CASSRITGGNQPQHF.

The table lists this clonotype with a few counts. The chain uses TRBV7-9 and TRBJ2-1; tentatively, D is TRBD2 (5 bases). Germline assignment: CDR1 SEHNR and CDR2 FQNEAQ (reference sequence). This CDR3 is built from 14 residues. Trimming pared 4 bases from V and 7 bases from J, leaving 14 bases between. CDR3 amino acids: CASSSLGGRNEQFF. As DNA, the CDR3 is TGTGCCAGCAGCTCACTAGGTGGTAGGAATGAGCAGTTCTTC.

In nucleotides, the CDR3 is TGTGCCAGCAGTGAATTAGGGACGTCGGGGGTAGAGACCCAGTACTTC. Its translation: CASSELGTSGVETQYF. The V gene is TRBV25-1, the J gene TRBJ2-5, with D possibly TRBD2 on 6 matching bases. V lost 1 base and J 4 bases, leaving 16 bases between the germline ends. The germline V gene encodes CDR1 MGHDK and CDR2 SYGVNS. The CDR3 totals 16 residues.

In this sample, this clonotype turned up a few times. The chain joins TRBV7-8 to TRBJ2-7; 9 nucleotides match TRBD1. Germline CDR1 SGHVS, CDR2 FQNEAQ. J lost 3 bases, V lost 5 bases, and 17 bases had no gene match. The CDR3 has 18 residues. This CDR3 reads CASSLTQYRDRVNYEQYF. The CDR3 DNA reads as TGTGCCAGCAGCCTCACCCAATATCGGGACAGGGTTAACTACGAGCAGTACTTC.

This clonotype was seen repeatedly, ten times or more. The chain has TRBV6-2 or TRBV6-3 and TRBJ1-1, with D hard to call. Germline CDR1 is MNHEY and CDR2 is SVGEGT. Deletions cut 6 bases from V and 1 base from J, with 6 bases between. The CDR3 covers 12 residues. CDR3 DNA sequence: TGTGCCAGCAGCAGAGCGAACACTGAAGCTTTCTTT. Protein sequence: CASSRANTEAFF.

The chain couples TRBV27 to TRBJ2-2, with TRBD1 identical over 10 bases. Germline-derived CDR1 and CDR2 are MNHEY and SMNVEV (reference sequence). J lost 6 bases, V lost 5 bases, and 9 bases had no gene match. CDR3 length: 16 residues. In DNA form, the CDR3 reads TGTGCCAGCAGTCCTACCGGGGGGACAGGGGCCGGGGAGCTGTTTTTT. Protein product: CASSPTGGTGAGELFF.

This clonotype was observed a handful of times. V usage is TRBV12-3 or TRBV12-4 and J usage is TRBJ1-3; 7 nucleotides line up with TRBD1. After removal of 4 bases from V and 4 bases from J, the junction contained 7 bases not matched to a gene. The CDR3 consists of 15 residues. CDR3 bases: TGTGCCAGCAGTTACGGGACAGATGGAGGAAACACCATATATTTT. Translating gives CASSYGTDGGNTIYF.

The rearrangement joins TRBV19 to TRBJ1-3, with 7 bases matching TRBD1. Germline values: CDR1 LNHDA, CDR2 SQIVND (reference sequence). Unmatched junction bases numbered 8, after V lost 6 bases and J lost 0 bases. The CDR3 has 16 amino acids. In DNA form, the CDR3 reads TGTGCCAGTAGCACGGACAGGATCTACTCTGGAAACACCATATATTTT. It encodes CASSTDRIYSGNTIYF.

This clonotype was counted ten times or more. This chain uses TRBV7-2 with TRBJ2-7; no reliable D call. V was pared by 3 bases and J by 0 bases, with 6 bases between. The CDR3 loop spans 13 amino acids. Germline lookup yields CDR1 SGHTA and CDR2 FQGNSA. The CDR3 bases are TGTGCCAGCAGCTTTACGAGCTCCTACGAGCAGTACTTC. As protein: CASSFTSSYEQYF.